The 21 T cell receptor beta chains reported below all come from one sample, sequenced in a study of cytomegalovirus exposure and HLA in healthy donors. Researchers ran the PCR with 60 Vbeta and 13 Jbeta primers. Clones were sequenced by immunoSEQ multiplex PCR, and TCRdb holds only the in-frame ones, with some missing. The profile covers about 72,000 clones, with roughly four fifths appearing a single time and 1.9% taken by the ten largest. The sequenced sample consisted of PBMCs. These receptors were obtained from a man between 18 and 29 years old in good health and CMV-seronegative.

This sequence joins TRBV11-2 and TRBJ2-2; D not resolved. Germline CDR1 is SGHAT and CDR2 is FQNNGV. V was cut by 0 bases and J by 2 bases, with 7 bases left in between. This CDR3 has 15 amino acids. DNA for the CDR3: TGTGCCAGCAGCTTAGATCGGGTTAACACCGGGGAGCTGTTTTTT. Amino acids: CASSLDRVNTGELFF.

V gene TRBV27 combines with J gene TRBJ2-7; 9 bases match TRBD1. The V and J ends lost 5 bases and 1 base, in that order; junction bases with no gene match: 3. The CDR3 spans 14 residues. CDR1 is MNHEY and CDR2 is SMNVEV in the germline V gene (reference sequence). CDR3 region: CASSGTGPSYEQYF. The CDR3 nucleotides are TGTGCCAGCAGTGGGACAGGGCCTTCCTACGAGCAGTACTTC.

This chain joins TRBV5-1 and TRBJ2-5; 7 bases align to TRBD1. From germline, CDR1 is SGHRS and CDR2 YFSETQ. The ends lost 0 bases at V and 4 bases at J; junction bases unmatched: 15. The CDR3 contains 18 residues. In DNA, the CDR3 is TGCGCCAGCAGCTTGGAAGGGGGCAGCATATATCGTCTAGAGACCCAGTACTTC. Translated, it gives CASSLEGGSIYRLETQYF.

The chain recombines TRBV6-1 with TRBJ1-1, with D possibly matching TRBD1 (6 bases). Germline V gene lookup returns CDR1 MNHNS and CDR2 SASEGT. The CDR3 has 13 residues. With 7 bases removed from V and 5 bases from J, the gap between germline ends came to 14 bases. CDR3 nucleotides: TGTGCCAGCACCCCTCTAGGGGGTACTGAAGCTTTCTTT. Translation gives CASTPLGGTEAFF.

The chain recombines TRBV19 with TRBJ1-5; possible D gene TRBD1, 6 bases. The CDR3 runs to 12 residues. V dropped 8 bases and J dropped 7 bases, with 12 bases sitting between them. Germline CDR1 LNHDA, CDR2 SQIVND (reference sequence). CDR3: CASQQGNQPQHF. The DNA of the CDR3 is TGTGCCAGTCAACAGGGAAACCAGCCCCAGCATTTT.

This CDR3 is CASSEEPQGYYGYTF. CDR3 bases: TGTGCCAGCAGCGAAGAGCCCCAGGGGTACTATGGCTACACCTTC. V usage is TRBV6-6 and J usage is TRBJ1-2; maybe TRBD1 (6 bases). From germline, CDR1 is MNHNY and CDR2 SVGAGI (reference sequence). This CDR3 region has 15 residues. The V end was cut by 6 bases, the J end by 3 bases, with 17 bases between.

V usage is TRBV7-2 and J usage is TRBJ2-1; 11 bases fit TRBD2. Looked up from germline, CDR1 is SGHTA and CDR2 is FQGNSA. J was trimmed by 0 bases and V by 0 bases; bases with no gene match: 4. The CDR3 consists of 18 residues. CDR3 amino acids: CASSLADLAGGSYNEQFF. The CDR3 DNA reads TGTGCCAGCAGCTTAGCAGACCTAGCGGGGGGCTCCTACAATGAGCAGTTCTTC.

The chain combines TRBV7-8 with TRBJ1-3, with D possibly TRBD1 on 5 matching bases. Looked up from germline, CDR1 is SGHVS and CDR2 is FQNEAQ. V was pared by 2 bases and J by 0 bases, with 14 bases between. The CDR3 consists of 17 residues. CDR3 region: CASSLTIRESSGNTIYF. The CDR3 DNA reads TGTGCCAGCAGCTTAACGATCAGGGAAAGCTCTGGAAACACCATATATTTT.

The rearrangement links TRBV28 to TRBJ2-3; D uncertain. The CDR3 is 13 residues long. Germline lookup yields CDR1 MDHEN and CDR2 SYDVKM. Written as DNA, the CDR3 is TGTGCGGTGATTAGCTCTAGCACAGATACGCAGTATTTT. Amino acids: CAVISSSTDTQYF.

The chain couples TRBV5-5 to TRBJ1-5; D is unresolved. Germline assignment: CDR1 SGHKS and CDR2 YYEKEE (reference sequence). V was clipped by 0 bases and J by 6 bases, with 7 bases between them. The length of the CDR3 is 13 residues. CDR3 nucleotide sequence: TGTGCCAGCAGCTTGGTCCTATTTCAGCCCCAGCATTTT. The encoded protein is CASSLVLFQPQHF.

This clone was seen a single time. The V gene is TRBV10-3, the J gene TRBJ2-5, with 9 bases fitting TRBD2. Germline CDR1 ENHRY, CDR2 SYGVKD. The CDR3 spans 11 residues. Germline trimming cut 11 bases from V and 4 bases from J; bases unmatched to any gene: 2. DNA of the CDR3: TGTGCCTTACTAGCGGGAGAGACCCAGTACTTC. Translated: CALLAGETQYF.

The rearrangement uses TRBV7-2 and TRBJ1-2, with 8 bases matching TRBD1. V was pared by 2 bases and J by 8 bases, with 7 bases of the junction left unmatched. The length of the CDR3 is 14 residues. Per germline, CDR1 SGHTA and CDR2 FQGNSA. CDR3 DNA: TGTGCCAGCAGCTTAATGGCAGGGGGCCTCGGCTACACCTTC. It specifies CASSLMAGGLGYTF.

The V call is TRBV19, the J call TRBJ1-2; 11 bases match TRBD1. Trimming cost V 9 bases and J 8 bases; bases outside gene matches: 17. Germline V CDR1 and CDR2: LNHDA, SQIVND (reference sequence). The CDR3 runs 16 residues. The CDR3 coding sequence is TGTGCCAGCCACGAGACGAAACCGGGACAGGGGGGAGGCTACACCTTC. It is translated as CASHETKPGQGGGYTF. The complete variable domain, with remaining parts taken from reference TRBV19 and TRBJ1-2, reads DGGITQSPKYLFRKEGQNVTLSCEQNLNHDAMYWYRQDPGQGLRLIYYSQIVNDFQKGDIAEGYSVSREKKESFPLTVTSAQKNPTAFYLCASHETKPGQGGGYTFGSGTRLTVV.

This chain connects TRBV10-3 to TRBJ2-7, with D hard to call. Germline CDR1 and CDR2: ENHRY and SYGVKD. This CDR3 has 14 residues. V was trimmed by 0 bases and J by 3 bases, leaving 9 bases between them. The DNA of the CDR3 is TGTGCCATCAGTGAGTCGAGTGACAACTACGAGCAGTACTTC. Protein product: CAISESSDNYEQYF.

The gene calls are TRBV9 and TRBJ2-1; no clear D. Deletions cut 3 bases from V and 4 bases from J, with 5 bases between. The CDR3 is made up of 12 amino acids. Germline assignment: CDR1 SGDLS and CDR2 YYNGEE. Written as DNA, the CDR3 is TGTGCCAGCAGCGGGCAATACAATGAGCAGTTCTTC. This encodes CASSGQYNEQFF.

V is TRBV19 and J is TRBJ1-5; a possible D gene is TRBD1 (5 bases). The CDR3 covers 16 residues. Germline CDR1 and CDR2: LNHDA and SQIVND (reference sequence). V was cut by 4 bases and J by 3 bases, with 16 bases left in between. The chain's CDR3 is CASSNLRVAPNQPQHF. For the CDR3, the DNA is TGTGCCAGTAGTAACCTCAGGGTGGCCCCCAATCAGCCCCAGCATTTT.

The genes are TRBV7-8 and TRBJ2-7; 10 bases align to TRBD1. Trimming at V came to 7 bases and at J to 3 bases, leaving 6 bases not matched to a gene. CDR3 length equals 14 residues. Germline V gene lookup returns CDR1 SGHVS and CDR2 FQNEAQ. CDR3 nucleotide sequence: TGTGCCAGCACACTGGGACAGGGGATCTACGAGCAGTACTTC. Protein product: CASTLGQGIYEQYF.

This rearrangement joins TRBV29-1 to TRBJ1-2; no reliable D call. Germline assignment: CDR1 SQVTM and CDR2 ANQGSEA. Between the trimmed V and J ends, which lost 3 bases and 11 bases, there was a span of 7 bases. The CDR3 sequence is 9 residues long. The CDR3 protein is CSVDGSYTF. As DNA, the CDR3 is TGCAGCGTTGATGGGAGTTACACCTTC. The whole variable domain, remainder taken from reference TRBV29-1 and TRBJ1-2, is SAVISQKPSRDICQRGTSLTIQCQVDSQVTMMFWYRQQPGQSLTLIATANQGSEATYESGFVIDKFPISRPNLTFSTLTVSNMSPEDSSIYLCSVDGSYTFGSGTRLTVV.

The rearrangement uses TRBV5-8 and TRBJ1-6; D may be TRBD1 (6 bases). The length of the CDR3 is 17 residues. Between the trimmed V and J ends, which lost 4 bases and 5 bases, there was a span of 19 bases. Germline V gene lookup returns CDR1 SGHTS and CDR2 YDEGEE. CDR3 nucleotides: TGTGCCAGCAGCCGATTCACAGGGATAGTGAATAATTCACCCCTCCACTTT. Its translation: CASSRFTGIVNNSPLHF.

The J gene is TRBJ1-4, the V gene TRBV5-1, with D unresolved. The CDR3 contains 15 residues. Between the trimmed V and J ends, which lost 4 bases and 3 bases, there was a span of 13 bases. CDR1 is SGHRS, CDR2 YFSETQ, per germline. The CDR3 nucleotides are TGCGCCAGCAGCCCTTTAACGGTGGCTAATGAAAAACTGTTTTTT. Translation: CASSPLTVANEKLFF.

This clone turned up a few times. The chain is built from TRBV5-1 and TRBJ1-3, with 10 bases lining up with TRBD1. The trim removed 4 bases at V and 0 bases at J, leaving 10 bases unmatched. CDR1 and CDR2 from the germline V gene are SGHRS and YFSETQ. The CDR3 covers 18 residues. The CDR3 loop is CASSQDRGGLSSGNTIYF. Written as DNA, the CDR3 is TGCGCCAGCAGCCAGGACAGGGGGGGATTAAGCTCTGGAAACACCATATATTTT.